This T cell receptor beta chain appears in the sequencing data of a study of blood T cell repertoires in COVID-19. Generated by immunoSEQ multiplex PCR, the TCRdb table keeps only in-frame clones and is missing some. The sample holds around 300,000 clones, roughly 91% seen once. CDR3 length equals 18 residues. Sequencing input: PBMCs or T cells enriched from blood (not recorded which). This sequence was found in a woman aged 25 to 39 who had recovered from COVID-19. The chain links TRBV21-1 to TRBJ2-1; the table's D call, TRBD2, was not checked against the DNA. TRBV21-1 is noted as a pseudogene. The CDR3 region has the DNA TGTGCCAGCAGCAAGGTTGGGGGACTAGCGGGATTCGTCGGTGAGCAGTTCTTC. It encodes CASSKVGGLAGFVGEQFF.